This T cell receptor (beta chain) comes out of a study of response to subunit inactivated influenza vaccine. Concerning this clonotype: No antigen is known for it.

Trimming took off 5 bases at V and 10 bases at J, with 13 bases between the two ends. This CDR3 comprises 12 residues. The germline gives CDR1 SGHVS, CDR2 FQNEAQ. From the RT-PCR reads, TCRdb called clonotypes with MiXCR, one entry per CDR3 protein. The profile shows some 520,000 distinct CDR3 sequences, approximately 15% of them singletons. General study points: With each seasonal influenza vaccination, the authors suggested, few new T cells are recruited.

The material was CD4+ T cells sorted from PBMCs, obtained around 25 months after vaccination. This clonotype originated in a man aged 45-69 years who received an inactivated influenza vaccine. The V gene is TRBV7-8, the J gene TRBJ2-3, with D perhaps matching TRBD2 (5 bases). The CDR3 nucleotides read TGTGCCAGCAGCCAGCCCCGGGGTCCGCAGTATTTT. It is translated as CASSQPRGPQYF.